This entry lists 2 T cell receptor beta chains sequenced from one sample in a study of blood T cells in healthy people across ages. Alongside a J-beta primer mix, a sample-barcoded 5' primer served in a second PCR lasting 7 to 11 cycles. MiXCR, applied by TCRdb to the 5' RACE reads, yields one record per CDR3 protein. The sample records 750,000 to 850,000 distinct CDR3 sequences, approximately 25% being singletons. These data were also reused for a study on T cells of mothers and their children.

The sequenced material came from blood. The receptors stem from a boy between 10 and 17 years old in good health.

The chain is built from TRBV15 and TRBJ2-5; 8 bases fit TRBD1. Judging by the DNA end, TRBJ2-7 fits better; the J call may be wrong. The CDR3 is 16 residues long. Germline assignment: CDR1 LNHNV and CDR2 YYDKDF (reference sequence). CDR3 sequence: CATSRETTGDSYEQYF. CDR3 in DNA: TGTGCCACCAGCAGAGAGACGACAGGGGACTCCTACGAGCAGTACTTC.

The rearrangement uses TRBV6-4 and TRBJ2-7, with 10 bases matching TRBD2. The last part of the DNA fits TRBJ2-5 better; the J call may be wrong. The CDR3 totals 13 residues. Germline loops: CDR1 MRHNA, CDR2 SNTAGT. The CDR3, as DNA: TGTGCCAGGAACGGGACTAGCGCGGAGACCCAGTACTTC. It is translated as CARNGTSAETQYF.